Each of the 16 T cell receptor beta chains below was sequenced from the same sample in a study of siplizumab effects on memory and regulatory T cells. Repertoires were generated with immunoSEQ multiplex PCR, while TCRdb's copy carries only in-frame clones and drops some. Of over 70,000 clones in the sample, approximately 95% were seen once. Sequenced input: CD8+ T cells sorted from blood. Receptor source: a human donor in good health.

The V call is TRBV27, the J call TRBJ2-7; tentative D call: TRBD1 (6 bases). This CDR3 is built from 16 residues. CDR1 and CDR2 (germline): MNHEY, SMNVEV (reference sequence). Trimming removed 0 bases from V and 0 bases from J, with 12 bases in between. CDR3 sequence reads: CASSLSTGQISYEQYF. CDR3 bases: TGTGCCAGCAGTTTATCGACAGGACAGATCTCCTACGAGCAGTACTTC.

The chain uses TRBV2 and TRBJ1-3; D unclear. Germline V gene lookup returns CDR1 SNHLY and CDR2 FYNNEI. The CDR3 loop spans 15 amino acids. V gave up 1 base and J gave up 4 bases, with 11 bases separating them. The CDR3 DNA sequence: TGTGCCAGCAGTGAAGGAACCCAGAGGGGAAACACCATATATTTT. Encoded protein: CASSEGTQRGNTIYF.

The chain links TRBV19 to TRBJ2-3; 8 bases match TRBD1. Germline CDR1 LNHDA, CDR2 SQIVND (reference sequence). With 2 bases clipped from V and 3 bases from J, the junction kept 4 bases outside the gene matches. CDR3 size: 15 residues. The CDR3 loop is CASSIQGASTDTQYF. The CDR3 nucleotides read TGTGCCAGTAGTATACAGGGGGCGAGTACAGATACGCAGTATTTT.

The chain recombines TRBV5-1 with TRBJ2-1; a possible D gene is TRBD2 (6 bases). Germline loops: CDR1 SGHRS, CDR2 YFSETQ. V lost 1 base and J lost 4, with 9 bases in between. The CDR3 covers 14 residues. The CDR3 protein is CASSLTGGYNEQFF. The CDR3 DNA is TGCGCCAGCAGCTTGACTGGGGGGTACAATGAGCAGTTCTTC.

The V gene is TRBV9, the J gene TRBJ1-3, with TRBD1 matching over 8 bases. The CDR3 covers 16 residues. V lost 0 bases and J lost 2; bases outside the gene matches: 4. Germline loops: CDR1 SGDLS, CDR2 YYNGEE. CDR3 loop: CASSVAQGAAGNTIYF. The CDR3 coding sequence is TGTGCCAGCAGCGTAGCTCAGGGGGCGGCTGGAAACACCATATATTTT.

V is TRBV7-8 and J is TRBJ2-1; TRBD2 matches 8 bases. Germline lookup yields CDR1 SGHVS and CDR2 FQNEAQ. This CDR3 has 15 residues. After removal of 7 bases from V and 9 bases from J, the junction contained 14 bases not matched to a gene. CDR3 loop: CASTPQAGEKGEQFF. The CDR3 DNA reads as TGTGCCAGCACCCCTCAAGCGGGAGAAAAAGGTGAGCAGTTCTTC. The full variable domain, rest sourced from reference TRBV7-8 and TRBJ2-1, is GAGVSQSPRYKVAKRGQDVALRCDPISGHVSLFWYQQALGQGPEFLTYFQNEAQLDKSGLPSDRFFAERPEGSVSTLKIQRTQQEDSAVYLCASTPQAGEKGEQFFGPGTRLTVL.

J is TRBJ1-1 and V is TRBV5-6; D not resolved. This CDR3 region has 12 residues. V dropped 0 bases and J dropped 7 bases, with 7 bases sitting between them. Germline V gene sequence: CDR1 SGHDT, CDR2 YYEEEE. The CDR3: CASSLANFEAFF. For the CDR3, the DNA is TGTGCCAGCAGCTTGGCAAATTTTGAAGCTTTCTTT.

The gene calls are TRBV19 and TRBJ2-7, with a possible D match to TRBD1 (6 bases). This CDR3 comprises 15 residues. Germline assignment: CDR1 LNHDA and CDR2 SQIVND (reference sequence). The V gene lost 5 bases and the J gene lost 5 bases, with 19 bases spanning the gap. The CDR3 is CASSDGTRGGDEQYF. The CDR3 bases are TGTGCCAGTAGTGACGGGACCAGGGGTGGGGACGAGCAGTACTTC.

As concerns this clone: The sample has other DNA sequences that encode this CDR3 too. The rearrangement links TRBV14 to TRBJ1-4; TRBD1 might be the D (5 bases). This CDR3 is built from 15 residues. Germline V gives CDR1 SGHDN, CDR2 FVKESK. Trimming left V 1 base short and J 8 bases short, with 14 bases between. The CDR3 loop reads CASSQASGRGEKLFF. The CDR3 bases are TGTGCCAGCAGCCAAGCCTCAGGGCGGGGAGAAAAACTGTTTTTT.

Of note for this clone: The same CDR3 can be traced to other DNA sequences in this sample. The chain combines TRBV27 with TRBJ2-7; 9 bases line up with TRBD1. V lost 9 bases to trimming and J lost 1 base; unmatched junction nucleotides: 7. The germline V gene encodes CDR1 MNHEY and CDR2 SMNVEV (reference sequence). This CDR3 has 14 amino acids. The CDR3 DNA is TGTGCCAGTTCATGGGGACAGGGTTCCTACGAGCAGTACTTC. This encodes CASSWGQGSYEQYF.

In this sample, this clone turned up once. The chain recombines TRBV5-4 with TRBJ2-7; tentatively, D is TRBD1 or TRBD2 (5 bases each). V lost 1 base, J lost 5 bases, and 16 bases lay in between. Per the germline V gene, CDR1 is SGHNT and CDR2 is YYREEE (reference sequence). The CDR3 extends over 15 amino acids. The CDR3 reads CASSLYLEGLNEQYF. The CDR3 region has the DNA TGTGCCAGCAGCTTGTACTTAGAGGGGCTAAACGAGCAGTACTTC. The full variable domain, completed using reference TRBV5-4 and TRBJ2-7, is ETGVTQSPTHLIKTRGQQVTLRCSSQSGHNTVSWYQQALGQGPQFIFQYYREEENGRGNFPPRFSGLQFPNYSSELNVNALELDDSALYLCASSLYLEGLNEQYFGPGTRLTVT.

The genes are TRBV9 and TRBJ2-5; D is perhaps TRBD2 (6 bases). The CDR3 consists of 14 residues. Germline-derived CDR1 and CDR2 are SGDLS and YYNGEE. Trimming cost V 1 base and J 5 bases, with 12 bases left between them. This chain's CDR3 is CASSVSEGRETQYF. The DNA for the CDR3 is TGTGCCAGCAGCGTATCGGAGGGACGGGAGACCCAGTACTTC.

The chain is built from TRBV11-2 and TRBJ1-2, with D uncertain. Looked up from germline, CDR1 is SGHAT and CDR2 is FQNNGV. V lost 2 bases, J lost 10 bases, and 17 bases lay in between. The CDR3 length is 14 residues. This CDR3 is CASSLISGQEDYTF. CDR3 bases: TGTGCCAGCAGCTTAATTTCGGGTCAGGAGGACTACACCTTC.

The CDR3 spells CASSELGSGGTQYF. As DNA, the CDR3 is TGTGCCAGCAGTGAACTGGGAAGCGGAGGGACCCAGTACTTC. V and J are TRBV25-1 and TRBJ2-5; possible D gene TRBD2, 5 bases. The germline gives CDR1 MGHDK, CDR2 SYGVNS. This CDR3 is built from 14 residues. Trimming removed 2 bases at V and 7 bases at J, with 14 bases between.

Comments on this clone: At one boundary the junction diverges from the germline segment, which might be a read error. This sequence joins TRBV7-7 and TRBJ2-7, with D maybe TRBD2 (6 bases). The CDR3 has 15 residues. Per the germline V gene, CDR1 is SSHAT and CDR2 is FNYEAQ (reference sequence). The CDR3 nucleotides read TGTGCTAGCAGCCCGTACCCCGGGACTTCCTACGAGCAGTACTTC. Translation gives CASSPYPGTSYEQYF.

This chain joins TRBV7-9 and TRBJ2-5, with a weak D call TRBD1 (6 bases). V lost 6 bases to trimming and J lost 2 bases, with 13 bases between them. The germline V gene encodes CDR1 SEHNR and CDR2 FQNEAQ (reference sequence). The CDR3 consists of 14 residues. The CDR3 reads CASRDWTDQETQYF. DNA for the CDR3: TGTGCCAGCAGGGACTGGACAGATCAAGAGACCCAGTACTTC.